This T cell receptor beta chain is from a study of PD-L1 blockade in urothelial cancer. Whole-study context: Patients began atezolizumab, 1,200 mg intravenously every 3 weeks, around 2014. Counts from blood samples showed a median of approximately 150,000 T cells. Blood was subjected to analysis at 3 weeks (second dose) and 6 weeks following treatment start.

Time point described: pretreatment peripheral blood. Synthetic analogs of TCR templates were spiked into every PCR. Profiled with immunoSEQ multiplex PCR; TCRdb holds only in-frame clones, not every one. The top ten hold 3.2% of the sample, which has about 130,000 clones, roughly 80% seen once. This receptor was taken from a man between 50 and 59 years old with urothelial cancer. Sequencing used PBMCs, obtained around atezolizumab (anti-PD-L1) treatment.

CDR3 coding DNA: TGTGCCAGCAGCGCACAAGCGGGACCCTCCTACGAGCAGTACTTC. Translating gives CASSAQAGPSYEQYF. This rearrangement joins TRBV9 to TRBJ2-7, with 7 bases identical to TRBD2. The CDR3 has 15 amino acids. Looked up from germline, CDR1 is SGDLS and CDR2 is YYNGEE. With 3 bases clipped from V and 0 bases from J, the junction kept 6 bases outside the gene matches.